This T cell receptor beta chain was sequenced for a study of T cells in Graves' hyperthyroidism and ophthalmopathy (dated by TCRdb to about 2019). In the study overall: Peripheral blood samples were taken at initial diagnosis, before any treatment was given. For training and testing, the approximately 97 patients in the discovery cohort were randomly divided in a 7:3 ratio. According to the paper, TCR Vbeta CDR3 sequencing was carried out on approximately 140 peripheral blood samples, which came from about 45 ophthalmopathy, 75 to 80 hyperthyroidism and some 17 progressor patients. Once sampling was done, hyperthyroidism patients were given methimazole at a starting dose of 30 mg daily, whereas ophthalmopathy patients were given high-dose intravenous methylprednisolone. TCR V-J signatures able to tell the groups apart were searched for in a discovery cohort of some 97 patients, of whom 40 to 45 had Graves' ophthalmopathy and under 65 had stable Graves' hyperthyroidism. Prospective prediction of ophthalmopathy was tested in an independent validation cohort consisting of 18 to 20 hyperthyroidism patients and approximately 16 patients who later progressed to ophthalmopathy. In several Graves' hyperthyroidism patients, the study also compared T-cell repertoires from thyroid tissue with T-cell repertoires from blood.

Via the germline V gene, CDR1 is MNHNS and CDR2 SASEGT. The CDR3 runs 16 residues from the cysteine to the phenylalanine. The retained sequence is limited to the CDR3, 48 bases, with the frame set at the first base. The junction shows trimming of 1 base on V and 4 bases on J, plus 11 bases between the germline ends. Stable Graves' hyperthyroidism was defined as the absence of progression to ophthalmopathy over 18 months of follow-up. Hyperthyroidism patients were aged 18 to 65 years and newly diagnosed, with disease duration of less than 2 months. Any patient with an uncontrolled infection, another autoimmune disease, pregnancy or lactation was excluded. Diagnoses relied on clinical symptoms, serum thyroxine and TRAb, thyroid ultrasound and orbital computed tomography. Ficoll-Paque density gradient centrifugation was used to isolate PBMCs from 10 ml of fresh peripheral blood. Total RNA was extracted using Trizol reagent, and RNA quality was assessed on an Agilent 2100 Bioanalyzer.

Study-level results and caveats: During validation, the model predicted progression to ophthalmopathy a median of roughly six months ahead of onset, with 60% to 71% sensitivity and about 72% specificity. Most expanded thyroid clonotypes (frequency above 0.001) were also detected in blood, a finding suggesting that blood repertoires may reflect thyroid immune responses. A 13 V-J signature model separated ophthalmopathy from stable hyperthyroidism, with just over 85% sensitivity and roughly 82% specificity in cross-validation and 80%/75% in testing. No statistical method was used to set the sample size in advance, and investigators knew the group allocation.

The TCR beta CDR3 regions were amplified from the RNA transcripts. For the first round of RT-PCR on the TCR CDR3, the HTBI primer set was used together with the Qiagen OneStep RT-PCR kit. The libraries were constructed in a second round of multiplex PCR and then size-selected and purified. Sequencing of the libraries was done on an Illumina HiSeq2000 using paired-end 100 bp reads. From the authors' description of their analysis: SOAPnuke was used to process the raw data, removing reads that contained adapters or uncalled bases, had a mean Phred below 15, or lacked an exact match to the constant primer or identifier. COPE v1.2.5 was used to merge high-quality paired reads, and clonotypes were defined as unique nucleotide sequences. MiTCR v1.1 was used to align the clonotypes against IMGT TRBV, TRBD and TRBJ reference segments. The analysis was restricted to V-J combinations with a frequency above 0.0001, which together covered 99.2% of the repertoires. A TCS score was defined as the ratio of F50 (clonal expansion) to E x V (chaos), with BLOSUM62-based TCRdist applied between CDR3 peptides within each V-J. Welch's t-statistics and random forest reduced several hundred V-J features to 13, which were used in a naive Bayes classifier (R e1071). TCRdb redid the processing of the public reads, applying fastp at Q25 and MiXCR, and retained in-frame beta chains. Every distinct CDR3 protein forms one entry, paired with its most common genes and DNA. TCRdb, rather than the study authors, made the V and J calls. Across this sample there are approximately 710,000 distinct CDR3 sequences, with roughly 17% seen only once. The ten largest clones take up 15% to 19% of the sample.

Details on this clonotype: This receptor's antigen is unknown. There are no base qualities to consult, and no much larger clone falls within one base.

The sequencing input was blood. This clonotype originated in a man aged 50-60 years with Graves' hyperthyroidism. This chain joins TRBV6-1 to TRBJ1-6; possibly the D gene is TRBD1, per 5 matching bases. The sequenced DNA is TGTGCCAGCAGTGAAGTATGGGGGGAATATAATTCACCCCTCCACTTT. Its protein is CASSEVWGEYNSPLHF.